Listed here are 2 T cell receptor beta chains from one sample, sequenced in a study of T cell responses to AZD1222 COVID-19 vaccine. Sequencing was performed with immunoSEQ multiplex PCR; in TCRdb, only in-frame clones are kept and a portion is missing. The repertoire consists of 150,000 to 250,000 clones, with under 95% occurring once and the leading ten covering 0.95% to 1.1%. This sample comprised peripheral blood, obtained 28 days after the second AZD1222 dose. These receptors all come from an adult who received the AZD1222 COVID-19 vaccine.

V usage is TRBV27 and J usage is TRBJ1-2, with D hard to call. The CDR3 runs 13 residues. CDR1 MNHEY and CDR2 SMNVEV come from the germline V gene (reference sequence). V lost 5 bases to trimming and J lost 7 bases, with 14 bases between them. In DNA, the CDR3 is TGTGCCAGCAGTCCCCACTCTTTGTTTGGCTACACCTTC. Encoded protein: CASSPHSLFGYTF.

The genes are TRBV27 and TRBJ1-6; 7 bases fit TRBD1. The CDR3 length is 13 residues. The V gene's germline CDR1 is MNHEY and CDR2 SMNVEV (reference sequence). V gave up 10 bases and J gave up 7 bases; unmatched junction bases: 7. CDR3 protein: CATADRENSPLHF. The CDR3 nucleotides are TGTGCCACCGCCGACAGGGAAAATTCACCCCTCCACTTT.